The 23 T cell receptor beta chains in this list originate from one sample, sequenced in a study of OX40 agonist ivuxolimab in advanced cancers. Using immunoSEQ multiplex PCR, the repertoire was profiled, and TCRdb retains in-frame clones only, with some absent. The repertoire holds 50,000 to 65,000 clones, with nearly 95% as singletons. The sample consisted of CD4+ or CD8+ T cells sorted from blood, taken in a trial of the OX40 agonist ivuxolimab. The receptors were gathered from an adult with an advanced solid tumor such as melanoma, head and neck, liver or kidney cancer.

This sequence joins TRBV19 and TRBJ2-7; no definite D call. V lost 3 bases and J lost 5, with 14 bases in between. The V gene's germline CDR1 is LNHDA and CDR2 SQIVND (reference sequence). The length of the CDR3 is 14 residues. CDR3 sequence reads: CASSINVLRDEQYF. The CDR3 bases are TGTGCCAGTAGTATTAACGTCCTACGCGACGAGCAGTACTTC.

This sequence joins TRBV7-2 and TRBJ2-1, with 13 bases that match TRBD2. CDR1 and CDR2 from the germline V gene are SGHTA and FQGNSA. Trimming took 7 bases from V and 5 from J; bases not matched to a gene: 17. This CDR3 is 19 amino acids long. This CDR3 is CASIPGLAGWISTHNEQFF. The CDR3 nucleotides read TGTGCCAGCATTCCGGGACTAGCGGGATGGATTTCCACACACAATGAGCAGTTCTTC.

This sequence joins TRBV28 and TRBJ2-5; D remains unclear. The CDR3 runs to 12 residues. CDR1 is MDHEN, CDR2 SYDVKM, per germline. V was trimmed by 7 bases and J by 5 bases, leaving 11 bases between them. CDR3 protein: CASTPGVETQYF. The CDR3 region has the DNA TGTGCCAGCACCCCTGGAGTGGAGACCCAGTACTTC.

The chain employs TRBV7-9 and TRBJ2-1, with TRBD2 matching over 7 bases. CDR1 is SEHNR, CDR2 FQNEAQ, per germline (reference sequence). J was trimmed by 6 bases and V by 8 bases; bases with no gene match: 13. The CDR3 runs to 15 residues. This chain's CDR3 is CASPAVGGSGNEQFF. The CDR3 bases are TGTGCCAGCCCCGCTGTGGGCGGGAGTGGCAATGAGCAGTTCTTC.

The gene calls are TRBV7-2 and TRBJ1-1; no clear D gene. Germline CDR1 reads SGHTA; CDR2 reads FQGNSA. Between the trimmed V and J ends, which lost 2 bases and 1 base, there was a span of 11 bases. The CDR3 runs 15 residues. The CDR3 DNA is TGTGCCAGCAGCTTAACCGGGGAGGGGAACACTGAAGCTTTCTTT. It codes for CASSLTGEGNTEAFF.

This CDR3 reads CASSDGQGTYEQYF. As DNA, the CDR3 is TGTGCCAGCAGTGACGGCCAGGGGACCTACGAGCAGTACTTC. The chain has TRBV5-6 and TRBJ2-7; TRBD1 is a possible D gene (6 bases). The CDR3 extends over 14 amino acids. From germline, CDR1 is SGHDT and CDR2 YYEEEE. With 5 bases removed from V and 2 bases from J, the gap between germline ends came to 14 bases.

CDR3 DNA: TGTGCCAGCAGCCTTAGCAGCTACGAGCAGTACTTC. This codes for CASSLSSYEQYF. The chain combines TRBV6-1 with TRBJ2-7; D is ambiguous. This CDR3 spans 12 amino acids. Germline CDR1 MNHNS, CDR2 SASEGT. V dropped 6 bases and J dropped 3 bases, with 9 bases sitting between them.

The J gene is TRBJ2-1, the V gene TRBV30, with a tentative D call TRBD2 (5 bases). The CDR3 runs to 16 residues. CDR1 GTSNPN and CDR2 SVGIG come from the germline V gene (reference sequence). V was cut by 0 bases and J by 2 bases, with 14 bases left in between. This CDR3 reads CAWSVLTTRTYNEQFF. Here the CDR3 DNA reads TGTGCCTGGAGTGTGTTGACTACCAGAACCTACAATGAGCAGTTCTTC.

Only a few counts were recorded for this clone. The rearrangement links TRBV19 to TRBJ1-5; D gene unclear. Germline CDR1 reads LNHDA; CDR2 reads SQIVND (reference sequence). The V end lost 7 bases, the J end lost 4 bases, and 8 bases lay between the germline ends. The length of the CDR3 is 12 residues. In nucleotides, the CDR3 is TGTGCCAGTATGATGGGGAATCAGCCCCAGCATTTT. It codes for CASMMGNQPQHF.

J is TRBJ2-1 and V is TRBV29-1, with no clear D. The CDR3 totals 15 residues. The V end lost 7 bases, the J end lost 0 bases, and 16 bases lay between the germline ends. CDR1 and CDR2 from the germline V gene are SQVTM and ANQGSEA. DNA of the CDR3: TGCAGCGCCGGGCGAGGCTCGAGCTCCTACAATGAGCAGTTCTTC. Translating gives CSAGRGSSSYNEQFF.

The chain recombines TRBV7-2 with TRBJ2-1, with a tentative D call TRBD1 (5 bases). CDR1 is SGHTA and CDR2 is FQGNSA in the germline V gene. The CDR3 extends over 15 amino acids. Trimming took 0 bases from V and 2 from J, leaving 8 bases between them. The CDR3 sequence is CASSLAQGTYNEQFF. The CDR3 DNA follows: TGTGCCAGCAGCTTAGCCCAGGGAACCTACAATGAGCAGTTCTTC.

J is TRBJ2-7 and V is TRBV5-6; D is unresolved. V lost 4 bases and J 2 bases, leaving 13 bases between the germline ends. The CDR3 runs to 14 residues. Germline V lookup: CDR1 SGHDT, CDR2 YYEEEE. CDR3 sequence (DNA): TGTGCCAGCAGCAAGGACGCAGCCGCCTACGAGCAGTACTTC. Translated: CASSKDAAAYEQYF.

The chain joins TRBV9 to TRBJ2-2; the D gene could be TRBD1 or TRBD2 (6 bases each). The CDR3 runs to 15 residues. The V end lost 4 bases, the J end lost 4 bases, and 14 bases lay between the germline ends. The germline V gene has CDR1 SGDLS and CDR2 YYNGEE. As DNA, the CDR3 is TGTGCCAGCAGCAATCCTGGAGGGGGCACCGGGGAGCTGTTTTTT. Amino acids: CASSNPGGGTGELFF.

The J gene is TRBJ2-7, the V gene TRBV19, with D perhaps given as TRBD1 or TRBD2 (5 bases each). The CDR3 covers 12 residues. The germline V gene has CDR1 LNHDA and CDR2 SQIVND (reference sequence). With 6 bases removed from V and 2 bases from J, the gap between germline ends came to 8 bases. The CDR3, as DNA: TGTGCCAGTAGGAAGGGACCCTACGAGCAGTACTTC. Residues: CASRKGPYEQYF.

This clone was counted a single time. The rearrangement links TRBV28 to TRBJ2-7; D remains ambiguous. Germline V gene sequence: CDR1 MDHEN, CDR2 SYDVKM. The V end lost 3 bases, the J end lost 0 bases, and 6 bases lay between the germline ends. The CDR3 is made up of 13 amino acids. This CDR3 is CASSFGPSYEQYF. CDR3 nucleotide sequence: TGTGCCAGCAGTTTTGGGCCCTCCTACGAGCAGTACTTC.

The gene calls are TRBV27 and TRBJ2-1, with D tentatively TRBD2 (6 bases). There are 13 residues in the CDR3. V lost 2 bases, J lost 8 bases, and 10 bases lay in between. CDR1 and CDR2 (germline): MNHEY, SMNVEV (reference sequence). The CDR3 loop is CASSLRGLHEQFF. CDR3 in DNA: TGTGCCAGCAGTTTACGGGGACTCCATGAGCAGTTCTTC.

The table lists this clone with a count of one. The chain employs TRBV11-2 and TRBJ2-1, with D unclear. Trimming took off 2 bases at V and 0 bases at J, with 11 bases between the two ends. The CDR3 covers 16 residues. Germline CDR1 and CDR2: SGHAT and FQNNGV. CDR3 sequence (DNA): TGTGCCAGCAGCTTACTAGACCGGAGCTCCTACAATGAGCAGTTCTTC. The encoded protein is CASSLLDRSSYNEQFF.

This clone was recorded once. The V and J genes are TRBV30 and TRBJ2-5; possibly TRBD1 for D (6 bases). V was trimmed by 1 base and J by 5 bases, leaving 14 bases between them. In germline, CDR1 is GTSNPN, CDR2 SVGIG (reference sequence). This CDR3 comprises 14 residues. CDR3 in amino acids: CAWSEQGLKETQYF. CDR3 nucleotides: TGTGCCTGGAGTGAACAGGGCTTAAAGGAGACCCAGTACTTC.

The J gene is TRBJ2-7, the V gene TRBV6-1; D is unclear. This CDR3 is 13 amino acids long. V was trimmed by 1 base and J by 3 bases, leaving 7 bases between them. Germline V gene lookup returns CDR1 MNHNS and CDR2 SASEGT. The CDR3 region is CASSEGVNYEQYF. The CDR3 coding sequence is TGTGCCAGCAGTGAAGGAGTGAACTACGAGCAGTACTTC.

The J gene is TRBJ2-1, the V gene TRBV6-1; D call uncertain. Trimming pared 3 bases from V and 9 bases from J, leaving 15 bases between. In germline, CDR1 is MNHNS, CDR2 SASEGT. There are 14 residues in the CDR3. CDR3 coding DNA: TGTGCCAGCAGTGAGCTGGATTACAATGTTGAGCAGTTCTTC. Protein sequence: CASSELDYNVEQFF.

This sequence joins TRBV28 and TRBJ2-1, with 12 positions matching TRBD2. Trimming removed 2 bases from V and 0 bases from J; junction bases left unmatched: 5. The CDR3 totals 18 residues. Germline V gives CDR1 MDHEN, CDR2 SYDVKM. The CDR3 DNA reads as TGTGCCAGCAGTTTAGGGCTAGCGGGAGGGAGCTCCTACAATGAGCAGTTCTTC. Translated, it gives CASSLGLAGGSSYNEQFF.

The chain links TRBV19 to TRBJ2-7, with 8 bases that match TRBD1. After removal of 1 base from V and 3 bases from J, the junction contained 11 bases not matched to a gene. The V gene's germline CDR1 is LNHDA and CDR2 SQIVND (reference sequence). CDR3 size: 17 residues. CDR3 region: CASSIGSGTGGLYEQYF. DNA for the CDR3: TGTGCCAGTAGTATAGGATCGGGGACAGGAGGTCTCTACGAGCAGTACTTC.

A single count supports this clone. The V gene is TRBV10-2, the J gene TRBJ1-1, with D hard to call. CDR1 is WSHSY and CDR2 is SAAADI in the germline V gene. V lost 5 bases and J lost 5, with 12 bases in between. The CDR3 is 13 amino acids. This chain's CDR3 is CASSSGGLTEAFF. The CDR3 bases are TGCGCCAGCAGTTCAGGAGGTCTGACTGAAGCTTTCTTT.